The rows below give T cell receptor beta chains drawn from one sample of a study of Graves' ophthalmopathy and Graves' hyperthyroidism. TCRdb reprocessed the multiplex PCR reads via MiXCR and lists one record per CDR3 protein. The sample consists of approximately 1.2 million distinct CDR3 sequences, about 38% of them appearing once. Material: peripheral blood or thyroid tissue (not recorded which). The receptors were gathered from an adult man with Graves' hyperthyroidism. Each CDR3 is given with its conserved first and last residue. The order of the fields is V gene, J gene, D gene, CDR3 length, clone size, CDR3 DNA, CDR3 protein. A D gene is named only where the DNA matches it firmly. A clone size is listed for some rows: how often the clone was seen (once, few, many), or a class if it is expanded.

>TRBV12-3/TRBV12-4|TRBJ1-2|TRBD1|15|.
TGTGCCAGCAGTTTTGGGACAGCGCGCATGGGTGGCTACACCTTC
CASSFGTARMGGYTF
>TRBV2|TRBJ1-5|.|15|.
TGTGCCAGCAGTGGGGACCCGGGGGGCAATCAGCCCCAGCATTTT
CASSGDPGGNQPQHF
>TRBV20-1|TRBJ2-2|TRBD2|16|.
TGCAGTGCTAAAAGTGGGCTAGCGGGAGGGCCGGGGGAGCTGTTTTTT
CSAKSGLAGGPGELFF
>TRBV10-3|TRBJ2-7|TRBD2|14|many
TGTGCCATCATGGGGGGGACTAGCGGGTACGAGCAGTACTTC
CAIMGGTSGYEQYF
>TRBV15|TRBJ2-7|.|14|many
TGTGCCACCAGCAGAGATCTAGACAGGTGCGAGCAGTACTTC
CATSRDLDRCEQYF
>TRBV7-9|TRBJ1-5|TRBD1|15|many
TGTGCCAGCAGCCAAGACGGGACAGGTAGACAGCCCCAGCATTTT
CASSQDGTGRQPQHF
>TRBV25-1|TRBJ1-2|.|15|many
TGTGCCAGCAGTGTAGGAGGCAGGGCTGCTGCTGGCTACACCTTC
CASSVGGRAAAGYTF
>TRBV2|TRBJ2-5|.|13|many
TGTGCCAGCAGTGTGGGGGATTTAAAGACCCAGTACTTC
CASSVGDLKTQYF
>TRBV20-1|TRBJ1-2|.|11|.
TGCAGTGCTAGAGATCTTACGGGGTACCCCTTC
CSARDLTGYPF
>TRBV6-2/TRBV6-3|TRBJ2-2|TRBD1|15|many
TGTGCCAGCCGAACTGGACAGGGACCCACCGGGGAGCTGTTTTTT
CASRTGQGPTGELFF
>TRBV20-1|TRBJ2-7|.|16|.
TGCAGTGCTAGTGCCCTGGTGAGCGGGTACGCCTACGAGCAGTACTTC
CSASALVSGYAYEQYF
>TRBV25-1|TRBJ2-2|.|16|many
TGTGCCAGCAGTGAGCGAGAGGGGTTTCGAACCGGGGAGCTGTTTTTT
CASSEREGFRTGELFF
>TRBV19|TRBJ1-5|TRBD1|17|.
TGTGCCAGTACGATCCGGACAGGGGCGCAAGGCAATCAGCCCCAGCATTTT
CASTIRTGAQGNQPQHF
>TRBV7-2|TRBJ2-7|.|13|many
TGTGCCAGCAGCTTAAGGATGGCCTACGAGCAGTACTTC
CASSLRMAYEQYF
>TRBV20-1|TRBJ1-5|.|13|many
TGCAGTGCTCCACCTCGGGGCAATCAGCCCCAGCATTTT
CSAPPRGNQPQHF
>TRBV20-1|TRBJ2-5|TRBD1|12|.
TGCAGTGCCCAAGGACAGGGGAGGACCCAGTACTTC
CSAQGQGRTQYF
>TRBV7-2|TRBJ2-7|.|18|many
TGTGCCAGCAGCCTAATGGGCCCAGGGTTCCGGGGCGCCTACGAGCAGTACTTC
CASSLMGPGFRGAYEQYF
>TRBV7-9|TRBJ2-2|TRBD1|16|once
TGTGCCACCGCGGACGGAGGACAGGGTTACACCGGGGAGCTGTTTTTT
CATADGGQGYTGELFF
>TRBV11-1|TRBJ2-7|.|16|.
TGTGCCAGCAGCTTAGGGTCGGGACTCGGTTTTATCAAGCAGTACTTC
CASSLGSGLGFIKQYF
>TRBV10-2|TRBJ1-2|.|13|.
TGCGCCAGCAGAGATCCCGACAGTTATGGCTACACCTTC
CASRDPDSYGYTF
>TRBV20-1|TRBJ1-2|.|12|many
TGCAGTGTATCAGGGACAAACTATGGCTACACCTTC
CSVSGTNYGYTF
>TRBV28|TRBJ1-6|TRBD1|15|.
TGTGCCAGCATCAGACAGGGGGAAAGGATTTCACCCCTCCACTTT
CASIRQGERISPLHF
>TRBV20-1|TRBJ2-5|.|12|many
TGCAGTGCTAGAGGTCTAGTGGAGACCCAGTACTTC
CSARGLVETQYF
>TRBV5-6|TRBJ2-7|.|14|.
TGTGCCAGCAGCTTGTCCGGGGGCGTACACGAGCAGTACTTC
CASSLSGGVHEQYF
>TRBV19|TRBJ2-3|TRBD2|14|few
TGTGCCAGTAGTAACCGGGGGGGAACAGATACGCAGTATTTT
CASSNRGGTDTQYF
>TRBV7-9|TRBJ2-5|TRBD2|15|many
TGTGCCAGCAGCTACTATAGCGGGGGTCTGGAGACCCAGTACTTC
CASSYYSGGLETQYF
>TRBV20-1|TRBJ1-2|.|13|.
TGCAGTGCTCTTACGGGGCATAACTATGGCTACACCTTC
CSALTGHNYGYTF
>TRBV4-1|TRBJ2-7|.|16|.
TGCGCCAGCAGCCAAGGAAGCTTCGACCCCGCTGGGGAGCAGTACTTC
CASSQGSFDPAGEQYF
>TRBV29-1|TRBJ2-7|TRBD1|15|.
TGCAGCGTTGGGCAGGGGACAGGGGGAACCTACGAGCAGTACTTC
CSVGQGTGGTYEQYF
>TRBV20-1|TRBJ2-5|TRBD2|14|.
TGCAGTGCTAGAGTAGATAGCGGGCAAGAGACCCAGTACTTC
CSARVDSGQETQYF
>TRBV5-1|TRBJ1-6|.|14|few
TGCGCCAGCAGCACCGGGACACTAAATTCACCCCTCCACTTT
CASSTGTLNSPLHF
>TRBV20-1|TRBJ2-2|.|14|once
TGCAGTGCTAAACCTCCCGGGGAATCAGGGGAGCTGTTTTTT
CSAKPPGESGELFF
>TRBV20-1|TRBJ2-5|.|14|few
TGCAGTGCTAGGACCCCCTCTGGGGCGGAGACCCAGTACTTC
CSARTPSGAETQYF
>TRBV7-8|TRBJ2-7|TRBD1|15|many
TGTGCCAGCAGCCAAACAGGGGGATTCTCCTACGAGCAGTACTTC
CASSQTGGFSYEQYF
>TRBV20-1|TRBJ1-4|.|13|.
TGCAGTGCTAGAATGAGAAATGAGGAAAAACTGTTTTTT
CSARMRNEEKLFF
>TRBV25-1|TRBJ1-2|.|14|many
TGTGCCAGCAGTGACGGCAGGGGACCTTATGGCTACACCTTC
CASSDGRGPYGYTF
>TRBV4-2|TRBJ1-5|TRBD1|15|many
TGTGCCAGCAGCCAAGATACGGGACAGGGGCAGCCCCAGCATTTT
CASSQDTGQGQPQHF
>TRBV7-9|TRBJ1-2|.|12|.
TGTGCCAGTAGCCCCGTACGTTATGGCTACACCTTC
CASSPVRYGYTF
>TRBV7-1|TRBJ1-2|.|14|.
TGTGCCAGCAGCTCAAACAGTCCCTACTATGGCTACACCTTC
CASSSNSPYYGYTF
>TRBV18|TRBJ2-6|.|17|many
TGTGCCAGCTCACCTCTTTCGACGACATCTGGGGCCAACGTCCTGACTTTC
CASSPLSTTSGANVLTF
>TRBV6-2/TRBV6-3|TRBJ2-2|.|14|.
TGTGCCAGCAATCAGGACGAAGGCACCGGGGAGCTGTTTTTT
CASNQDEGTGELFF
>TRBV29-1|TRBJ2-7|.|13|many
TGCAGCGTGACGACGAAACAAGACTACGAGCAGTACTTC
CSVTTKQDYEQYF
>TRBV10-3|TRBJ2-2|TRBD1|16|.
TGTGCCACTACTCTCGGGCAGGGGGCTGTTACCGGGGAGCTGTTTTTT
CATTLGQGAVTGELFF
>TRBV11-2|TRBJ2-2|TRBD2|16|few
TGTGCCAGCAGCCCAACCCCGGGGGGGGTGACCGGGGAGCTGTTTTTT
CASSPTPGGVTGELFF
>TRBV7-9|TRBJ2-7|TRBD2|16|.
TGTGCCAGCAGCTTAGGTCGCGGGACTAGTACGCATGAGCAGTACTTC
CASSLGRGTSTHEQYF
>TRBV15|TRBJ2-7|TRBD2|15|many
TGTGCCACCAGCGGCCCGGGAGGCAGCCACTACGAGCAGTACTTC
CATSGPGGSHYEQYF
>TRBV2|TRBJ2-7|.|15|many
TGTGCCAGCAGCCCAAGGACAGAGGTGATCTACGAGCAGTACTTC
CASSPRTEVIYEQYF
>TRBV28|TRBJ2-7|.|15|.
TGTGCCAGCAGTTTAGCCCCGGGGACCTCCTACGAGCAGTACTTC
CASSLAPGTSYEQYF
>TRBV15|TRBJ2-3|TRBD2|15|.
TGTGCCACCAGCAGAGATTGGGAGGGAACAGATACGCAGTATTTT
CATSRDWEGTDTQYF
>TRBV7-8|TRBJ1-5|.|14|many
TGTGCCAGCAGCCTGACTAAGGTGAATCAGCCCCAGCATTTT
CASSLTKVNQPQHF
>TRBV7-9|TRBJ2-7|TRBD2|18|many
TGTGCCAGCAGCCACGGGCCCCGTAGCGGGGCTACCACCTACGAGCAGTACTTC
CASSHGPRSGATTYEQYF
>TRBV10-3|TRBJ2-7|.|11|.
TGTGCCATCCGGAAACAGGGCGAGCAGTACTTC
CAIRKQGEQYF
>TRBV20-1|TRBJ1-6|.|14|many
TGCAGTGCCTCGGTAGGCCGAGATAATTCACCCCTCCACTTT
CSASVGRDNSPLHF